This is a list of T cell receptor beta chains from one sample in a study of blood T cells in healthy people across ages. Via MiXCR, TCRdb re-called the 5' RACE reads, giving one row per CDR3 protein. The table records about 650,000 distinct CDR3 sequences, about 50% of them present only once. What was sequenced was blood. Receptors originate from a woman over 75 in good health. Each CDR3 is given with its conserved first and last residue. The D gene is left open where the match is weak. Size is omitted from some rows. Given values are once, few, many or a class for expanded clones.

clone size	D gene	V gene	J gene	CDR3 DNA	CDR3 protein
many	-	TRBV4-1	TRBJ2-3	TGCGCCAGCAGCCAAGTCACCCGGACTGGGGCGGAGGCAGATACGCAGTATTTT	CASSQVTRTGAEADTQYF
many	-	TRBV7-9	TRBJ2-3	TGTGCCAGCTTTACGGGGGCTACAGATACGCAGTATTTT	CASFTGATDTQYF
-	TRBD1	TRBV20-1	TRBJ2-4	TGCAGTGCTCCCGGGACAGCAGGGGCCAAAAACATTCAGTACTTC	CSAPGTAGAKNIQYF
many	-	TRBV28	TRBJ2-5	TGTGCCAGCAGGTCCGGGACCTGGGGGACCCAGTACTTC	CASRSGTWGTQYF
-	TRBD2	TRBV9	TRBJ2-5	TGTGCCAGCAGCGTAGAACGAGCGGGAGTAGAGACCCAGTACTTC	CASSVERAGVETQYF
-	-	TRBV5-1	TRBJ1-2	TGTGCCAGCAGCTTAGAACTGACTAACTATGGCTACACCTTC	CASSLELTNYGYTF
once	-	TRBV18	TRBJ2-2	TGTGCCAGCTCACCGCGGGTTAAGGTTCCCACCGGGGAGCTGTTTTTT	CASSPRVKVPTGELFF
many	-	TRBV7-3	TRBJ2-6	TGTGCCAGCGCCACTGGGGCCAACGTCCTGACTTTC	CASATGANVLTF
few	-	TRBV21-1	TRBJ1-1	TGTGCCAGCAGCAAAGCGCTTATGGCAGGGGGCACTGAAGCTTTCTTT	CASSKALMAGGTEAFF
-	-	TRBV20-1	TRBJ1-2	TGCAGTGCTAACCATCCCGGGCAGTCTAACTATGGCTACACCTTC	CSANHPGQSNYGYTF
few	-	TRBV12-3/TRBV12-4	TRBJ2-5	TGTGCCAGCAGGCCAGGGATGGATCAAGAGACCCAGTACTTC	CASRPGMDQETQYF
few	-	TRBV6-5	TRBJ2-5	TGTGCCAGCAGTTACCCGAATGGGATTGAGCAGTACTTC	CASSYPNGIEQYF
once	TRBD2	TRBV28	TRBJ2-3	TGTGCCAGCAGTTTATTTGCGGGGGGCGTGGACACAGATACGCAGTATTTT	CASSLFAGGVDTDTQYF
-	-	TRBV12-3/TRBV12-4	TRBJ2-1	TGTGCCAGCAGTAGTCGGACGGTCTACGATGAGCAGTTCTTC	CASSSRTVYDEQFF
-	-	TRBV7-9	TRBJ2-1	TGTGCCAGCAGCCCATGGCGGCTTGAAGACAATGGGCAGTTCTTC	CASSPWRLEDNGQFF
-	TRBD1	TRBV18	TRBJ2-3	TGTGCCAGCTCACCACGTGGGACAGGGGCAACTCTTAGCACAGATACGCAGTATTTT	CASSPRGTGATLSTDTQYF
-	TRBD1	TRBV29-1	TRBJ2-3	TGCAGCGTTGAGCCTGGGACAGGGGTTGTCACAGATACGCAGTATTTT	CSVEPGTGVVTDTQYF
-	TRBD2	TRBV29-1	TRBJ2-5	TGCAGCGTTGCCGGGACTAGCGGGATAGAGCAGTACTTC	CSVAGTSGIEQYF
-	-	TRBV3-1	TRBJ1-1	TGTGCCAGCAGCTCGCCCCCGGGGGCTTTCTTT	CASSSPPGAFF
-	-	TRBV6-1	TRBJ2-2	TGTGCCAGCAGTGAAAGCCCAATGGGGGAGGCGGTTACCGGGGAGCTGTTTTTT	CASSESPMGEAVTGELFF
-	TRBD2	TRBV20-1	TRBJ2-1	TGCAGTGCTAGAGCCTCAAGCGGGAGTCCAGGAAATGAGCAGTTCTTC	CSARASSGSPGNEQFF
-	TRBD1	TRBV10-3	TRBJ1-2	TGTGCCATCAGTGTACAGGACAGGGGATTCGGTGGCTACACCTTC	CAISVQDRGFGGYTF
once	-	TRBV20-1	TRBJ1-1	TGCAGTGCTAGACACATTAGGGGGTTGAACACTGAAGCTTTCTTT	CSARHIRGLNTEAFF